The present T cell receptor (beta chain) was sequenced within a study of CD8 T cells in ankylosing spondylitis. MiXCR was run by TCRdb on the 5' RACE reads, yielding one entry per CDR3 protein. The table includes 250,000 to 400,000 distinct CDR3 sequences, around 10% detected once. The V gene's germline CDR1 is SGHTA and CDR2 FQGNSA. V trimming: 4 bases; J trimming: 7 bases; junction bases outside the gene matches: 9. CDR3 length: 16 amino acids. Only a few counts were recorded for this clonotype. This TCR was sampled from a female donor with ankylosing spondylitis or in good health (not recorded which). V and J are TRBV7-2 and TRBJ2-2; 10 bases are a match to TRBD1. The sequenced sample consisted of blood, either unsorted or a sorted T cell fraction (not recorded which). The CDR3 DNA reads TGTGCCAGCAGCTCCAGGACAGGGGGTCATGGCGGGGAGCTGTTTTTT. Translating gives CASSSRTGGHGGELFF.